Each of the 11 T cell receptor beta chains below was sequenced from the same sample in a study of shared clonotypes between healthy human individuals. Terminally differentiated effector memory CD45RA+ cells were excluded by CCR7 positive selection of CD45RO-negative cells. Assay: immunoSEQ multiplex PCR; the TCRdb copy retains only in-frame clones and omits some. The data contain about 1.9 million clones, around 93% of them singletons. Material for sequencing was naive CD8+ T cells from PBMCs. The receptors were sampled from a man aged 18 to 35 in good health. Some clones in this sample may be carry-over from other donors' samples.

The V call is TRBV11-1, the J call TRBJ2-5, with 10 bases fitting TRBD2. The CDR3 has 18 residues. The J segment lost 4 bases and the V segment lost 5 bases, leaving 16 bases of the junction unmatched. CDR1 is SGHAT, CDR2 FQDESV, per germline (reference sequence). This CDR3 reads CASSDATVGAGGGETQYF. CDR3 bases: TGTGCCAGCAGCGACGCCACGGTAGGAGCGGGAGGGGGAGAGACCCAGTACTTC.

This chain connects TRBV6-1 to TRBJ2-2, with 7 bases aligning to TRBD1. Germline V gene data show CDR1 as MNHNS and CDR2 as SASEGT. The V segment lost 6 bases and the J segment 8 bases; nucleotides outside the gene matches: 3. The CDR3 sequence is 12 residues long. CDR3 bases: TGTGCCAGCAGGTCACAGGGGGGGGAGCTGTTTTTT. Amino acid sequence: CASRSQGGELFF.

This clone showed up just once. This chain connects TRBV19 to TRBJ2-7; the D is unclear. This CDR3 has 14 residues. Trimming shortened V by 4 bases and J by 2 bases, and 12 bases separated the two germline ends. Per germline, CDR1 LNHDA and CDR2 SQIVND (reference sequence). The CDR3 nucleotides are TGTGCCAGTAGTACGGAGTTTGGCCCCTACGAGCAGTACTTC. It encodes CASSTEFGPYEQYF.

This chain joins TRBV29-1 and TRBJ2-3; 10 bases line up with TRBD1. Germline-derived CDR1 and CDR2 are SQVTM and ANQGSEA. The CDR3 consists of 15 residues. J gave up 0 bases and V 7 bases, and 7 bases lay outside the gene matches. CDR3 amino acids: CSDRQGATSTDTQYF. The DNA for the CDR3 is TGCAGCGATCGACAGGGGGCTACTAGCACAGATACGCAGTATTTT.

This clone was detected only a few times. This chain joins TRBV19 and TRBJ1-3; D not certain. CDR3 length: 13 residues. The germline CDR1 and CDR2 sequences are LNHDA and SQIVND (reference sequence). V gave up 0 bases and J gave up 4 bases, with 4 bases separating them. CDR3: CASSIDPGNTIYF. CDR3 DNA sequence: TGTGCCAGTAGTATAGATCCCGGAAACACCATATATTTT. The complete variable domain, with remaining parts taken from reference TRBV19 and TRBJ1-3, reads DGGITQSPKYLFRKEGQNVTLSCEQNLNHDAMYWYRQDPGQGLRLIYYSQIVNDFQKGDIAEGYSVSREKKESFPLTVTSAQKNPTAFYLCASSIDPGNTIYFGEGSWLTVV.

The rearrangement uses TRBV27 and TRBJ2-1; 7 bases align to TRBD2. Germline trimming cut 3 bases from V and 7 bases from J; bases unmatched to any gene: 6. Germline lookup yields CDR1 MNHEY and CDR2 SMNVEV (reference sequence). CDR3 length: 14 amino acids. The CDR3 nucleotides read TGTGCCAGCAGTTTGCGGGAGTTTTTGAATGAGCAGTTCTTC. Protein product: CASSLREFLNEQFF.

This sequence joins TRBV7-9 and TRBJ1-3; D not resolved. This CDR3 has 12 residues. The germline V gene encodes CDR1 SEHNR and CDR2 FQNEAQ (reference sequence). V dropped 5 bases and J dropped 3 bases, with 5 bases sitting between them. CDR3 nucleotides: TGTGCCAGCAGCAGAGGTGGAAACACCATATATTTT. It specifies CASSRGGNTIYF.

Here the CDR3 DNA reads TGTGCCAGCAGCTTAGCACGTGGGACAGGGTCTCGGGAGCAGTACTTC. It translates to CASSLARGTGSREQYF. This sequence joins TRBV7-9 and TRBJ2-7, with TRBD1 identical over 9 bases. Germline CDR1 reads SEHNR; CDR2 reads FQNEAQ (reference sequence). CDR3 length equals 16 residues. V shed 0 bases and J 7 bases; nucleotides not matched to a gene: 10.

The V gene is TRBV15, the J gene TRBJ2-5; 8 bases line up with TRBD1. J lost 1 base, V lost 3 bases, and 4 bases had no gene match. The CDR3 has 15 residues. Germline V lookup: CDR1 LNHNV, CDR2 YYDKDF (reference sequence). CDR3 DNA: TGTGCCACCAGCAGCCGCGGACAGGGCCAAGAGACCCAGTACTTC. It is translated as CATSSRGQGQETQYF.

As for this clone: The same CDR3 is also encoded by other DNA sequences in this sample. The chain joins TRBV6-5 to TRBJ2-1; either TRBD1 or TRBD2 may fit D (5 bases each). Germline values: CDR1 MNHEY, CDR2 SVGAGI. CDR3 length: 15 residues. V dropped 2 bases and J dropped 0 bases, with 8 bases sitting between them. The CDR3 loop is CASSYGTDSYNEQFF. The CDR3 region has the DNA TGTGCCAGCAGTTACGGGACGGACTCCTACAATGAGCAGTTCTTC.

The CDR3 region has the DNA TGTGCCAGCAGTTTTGGTGGGGAAAAACTGTTTTTT. It translates to CASSFGGEKLFF. This rearrangement joins TRBV28 to TRBJ1-4; D gene ambiguous. This CDR3 spans 12 amino acids. V was pared by 3 bases and J by 8 bases, with 7 bases between. Germline lookup yields CDR1 MDHEN and CDR2 SYDVKM. The whole variable domain, filled in from reference TRBV28 and TRBJ1-4, reads DVKVTQSSRYLVKRTGEKVFLECVQDMDHENMFWYRQDPGLGLRLIYFSYDVKMKEKGDIPEGYSVSREKKERFSLILESASTNQTSMYLCASSFGGEKLFFGSGTQLSVL.